Described below is a single T cell receptor beta chain sequence and its context. Sequencing was performed with immunoSEQ multiplex PCR; in TCRdb, only in-frame clones are kept and a portion is missing. This table holds 100,000 or so clones, roughly 85% found once. The source of the sample is a study of cytomegalovirus exposure and HLA in healthy donors. V lost 1 base and J 4 bases, leaving 11 bases between the germline ends. Per the germline V gene, CDR1 is SGDLS and CDR2 is YYNGEE. CDR3 size: 14 residues. The receptor comes from a man aged 18 to 30 in good health and CMV-seropositive. The sample was PBMCs. This chain connects TRBV9 to TRBJ1-1; a possible D gene is TRBD1 (6 bases). The CDR3 is CASSVSQGPTEAFF. The CDR3 DNA follows: TGTGCCAGCAGCGTAAGTCAGGGGCCCACTGAAGCTTTCTTT.